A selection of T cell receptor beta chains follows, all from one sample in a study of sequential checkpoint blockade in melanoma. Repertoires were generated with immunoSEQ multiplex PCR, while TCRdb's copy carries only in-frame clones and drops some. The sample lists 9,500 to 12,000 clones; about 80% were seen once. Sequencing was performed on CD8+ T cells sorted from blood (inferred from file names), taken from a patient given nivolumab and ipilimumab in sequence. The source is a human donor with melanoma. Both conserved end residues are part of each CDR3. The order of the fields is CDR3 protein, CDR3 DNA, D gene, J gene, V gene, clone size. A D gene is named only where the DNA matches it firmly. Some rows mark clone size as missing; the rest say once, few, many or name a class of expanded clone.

CASSLARLAKETQYF	TGTGCCAGCAGCTTAGCCCGACTAGCTAAGGAGACCCAGTACTTC	TRBD2	TRBJ2-5	TRBV7-2	once
CASSFPGSTDTQYF	TGTGCCAGCAGTTTTCCGGGATCCACAGATACGCAGTATTTT	-	TRBJ2-3	TRBV27	once
CSVVADRGGVFYGYTF	TGCAGCGTTGTTGCGGACAGGGGAGGTGTGTTCTATGGCTACACCTTC	TRBD1	TRBJ1-2	TRBV29-1	-
CAWGGFNTYEQYF	TGTGCCTGGGGGGGGTTTAACACCTACGAGCAGTACTTC	-	TRBJ2-7	TRBV30	-
CASSIGPTTGGSNQPQHF	TGTGCCAGTAGTATTGGGCCCACGACGGGGGGATCAAATCAGCCCCAGCATTTT	-	TRBJ1-5	TRBV19	once
CASSEILSGINEQYF	TGTGCCAGCAGTGAGATTCTGTCAGGGATCAACGAGCAGTACTTC	-	TRBJ2-7	TRBV2	few
CTSSQEGLANTDTQYF	TGCACCAGCAGCCAGGAGGGACTAGCTAACACAGATACGCAGTATTTT	-	TRBJ2-3	TRBV1	few
CASSFGGDGEQYF	TGTGCCAGCAGCTTCGGCGGGGACGGAGAGCAGTACTTC	-	TRBJ2-7	TRBV7-9	-
CASSEVAGGGNQPQHF	TGTGCCAGCAGTGAAGTGGCAGGGGGCGGCAATCAGCCCCAGCATTTT	TRBD1	TRBJ1-5	TRBV6-1	-
CASSQESGWADLF	TGTGCCAGCAGCCAAGAGAGCGGTTGGGCCGATTTGTTC	-	TRBJ2-7	TRBV4-2	-
CASSFPLGSTGANEKLFF	TGTGCCAGCAGCTTCCCGCTGGGGTCGACAGGGGCTAATGAAAAACTGTTTTTT	TRBD1	TRBJ1-4	TRBV7-9	-